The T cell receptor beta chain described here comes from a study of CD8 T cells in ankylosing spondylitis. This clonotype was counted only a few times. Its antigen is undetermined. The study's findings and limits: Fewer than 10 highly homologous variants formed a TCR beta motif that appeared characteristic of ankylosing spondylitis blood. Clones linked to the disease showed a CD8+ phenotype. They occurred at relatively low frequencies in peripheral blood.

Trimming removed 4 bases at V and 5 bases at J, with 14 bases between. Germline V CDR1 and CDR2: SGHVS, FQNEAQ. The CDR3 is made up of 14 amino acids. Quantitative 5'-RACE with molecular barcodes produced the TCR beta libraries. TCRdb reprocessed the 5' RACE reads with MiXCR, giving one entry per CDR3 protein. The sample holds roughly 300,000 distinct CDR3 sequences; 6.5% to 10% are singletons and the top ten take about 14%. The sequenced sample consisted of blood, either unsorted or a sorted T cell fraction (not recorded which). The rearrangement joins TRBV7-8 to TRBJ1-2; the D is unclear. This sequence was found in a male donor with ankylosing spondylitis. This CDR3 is CASSSPDRLYGYTF. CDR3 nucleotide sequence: TGTGCCAGCAGCTCACCAGACCGACTTTATGGCTACACCTTC.